The T cell receptor (beta chain) under discussion was sequenced for a study of response to subunit inactivated influenza vaccine. Study observations and caveats: New T cells are recruited in small numbers by each seasonal influenza vaccination, according to the authors' suggestion.

Per the germline V gene, CDR1 is DFQATT and CDR2 is SNEGSKA (reference sequence). Trimming cost V 3 bases and J 0 bases, with 11 bases left between them. The CDR3 is made up of 14 amino acids. TCRdb reanalysed the RT-PCR reads using MiXCR and keeps one entry per CDR3 protein. This table has under 800,000 distinct CDR3 sequences, approximately 15% appearing once. There are many counts of this clonotype. The target antigen is unknown. This TCR was sampled from a man aged 50 or older who received an inactivated influenza vaccine. Specimen: PBMCs from blood, collected 14 to 15 days before vaccination. The chain employs TRBV20-1 and TRBJ1-1; tentative D call: TRBD1 (5 bases). CDR3 region: CSASEGPLNTEAFF. DNA for the CDR3: TGCAGTGCTAGCGAGGGGCCACTGAACACTGAAGCTTTCTTT.